This TCR beta chain came from a study of cytomegalovirus exposure and HLA in healthy donors. The primer mix had 60 Vbeta and 13 Jbeta primers. Original analysis: Later, an analysis found roughly 80 million unique TCR beta chains, and 9.5 million to 12 million of these were shared. Profiled with immunoSEQ multiplex PCR; TCRdb holds only in-frame clones, not every one. The V and J calls and the clone size are those of that table, but D and trimming were determined from the DNA. The data contain 85,000 to 90,000 clones, about 85% of them singletons. The CDR3 extends over 15 amino acids. Trimming removed 2 bases from V and 2 bases from J; junction bases left unmatched: 3. Looked up from germline, CDR1 is MNHEY and CDR2 is SMNVEV (reference sequence). This clone was detected once.

Sequencing was done on a sample of PBMCs. The chain is built from TRBV27 and TRBJ1-5, with 7 bases identical to TRBD1. The TCR was taken from a man in his forties in good health and CMV-seropositive. The CDR3 DNA reads TGTGCCAGCAGTTTAGGGCAGGGGGGCAATCAGCCCCAGCATTTT. It encodes CASSLGQGGNQPQHF.